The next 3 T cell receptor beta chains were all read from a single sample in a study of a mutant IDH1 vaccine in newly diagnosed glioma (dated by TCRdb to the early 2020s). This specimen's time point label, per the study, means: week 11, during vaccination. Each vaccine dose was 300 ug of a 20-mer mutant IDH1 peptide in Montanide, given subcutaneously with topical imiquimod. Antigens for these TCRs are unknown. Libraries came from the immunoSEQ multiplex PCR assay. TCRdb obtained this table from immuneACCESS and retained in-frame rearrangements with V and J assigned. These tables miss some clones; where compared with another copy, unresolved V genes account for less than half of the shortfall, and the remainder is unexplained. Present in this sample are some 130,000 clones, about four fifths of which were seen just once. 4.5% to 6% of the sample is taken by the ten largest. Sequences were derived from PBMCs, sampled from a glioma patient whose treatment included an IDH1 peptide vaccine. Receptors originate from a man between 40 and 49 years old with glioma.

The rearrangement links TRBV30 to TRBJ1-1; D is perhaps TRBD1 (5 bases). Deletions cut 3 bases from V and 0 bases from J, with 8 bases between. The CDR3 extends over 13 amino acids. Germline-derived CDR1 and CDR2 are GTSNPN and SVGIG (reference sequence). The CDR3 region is CAWSLGVNTEAFF. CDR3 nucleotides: TGTGCCTGGAGCTTGGGGGTGAACACTGAAGCTTTCTTT.

The CDR3 DNA follows: TGTGCCAGCAGTTTAAGGTGGACAGGGGATAGCGGGAGGGGCTCCTACGAGCAGTACTTC. Its translation is CASSLRWTGDSGRGSYEQYF. V gene TRBV28 combines with J gene TRBJ2-7, with 11 bases lining up with TRBD2. The CDR3 has 20 amino acids. Germline V gene data show CDR1 as MDHEN and CDR2 as SYDVKM. Unmatched junction bases numbered 15, after V lost 2 bases and J lost 0 bases.

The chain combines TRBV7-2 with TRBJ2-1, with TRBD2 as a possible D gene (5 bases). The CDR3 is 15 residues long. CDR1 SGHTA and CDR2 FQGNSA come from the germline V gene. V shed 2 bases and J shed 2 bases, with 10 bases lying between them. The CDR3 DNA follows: TGTGCCAGCAGCTTAACGGGATCTACCTACAATGAGCAGTTCTTC. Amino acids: CASSLTGSTYNEQFF.